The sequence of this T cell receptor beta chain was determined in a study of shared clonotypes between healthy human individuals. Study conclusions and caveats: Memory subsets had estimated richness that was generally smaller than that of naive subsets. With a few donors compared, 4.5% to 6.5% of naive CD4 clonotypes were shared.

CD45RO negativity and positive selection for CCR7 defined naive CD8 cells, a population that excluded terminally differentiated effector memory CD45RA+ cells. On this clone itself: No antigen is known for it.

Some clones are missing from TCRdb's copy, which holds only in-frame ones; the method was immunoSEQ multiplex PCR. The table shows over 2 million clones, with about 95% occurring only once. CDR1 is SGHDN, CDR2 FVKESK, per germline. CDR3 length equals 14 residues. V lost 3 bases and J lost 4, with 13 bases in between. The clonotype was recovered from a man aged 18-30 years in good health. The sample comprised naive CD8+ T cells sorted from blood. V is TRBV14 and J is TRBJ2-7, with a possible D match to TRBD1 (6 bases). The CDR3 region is CASSHAGQGYEQYF. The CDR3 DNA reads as TGTGCCAGCAGCCACGCCGGCCAGGGGTACGAGCAGTACTTC.